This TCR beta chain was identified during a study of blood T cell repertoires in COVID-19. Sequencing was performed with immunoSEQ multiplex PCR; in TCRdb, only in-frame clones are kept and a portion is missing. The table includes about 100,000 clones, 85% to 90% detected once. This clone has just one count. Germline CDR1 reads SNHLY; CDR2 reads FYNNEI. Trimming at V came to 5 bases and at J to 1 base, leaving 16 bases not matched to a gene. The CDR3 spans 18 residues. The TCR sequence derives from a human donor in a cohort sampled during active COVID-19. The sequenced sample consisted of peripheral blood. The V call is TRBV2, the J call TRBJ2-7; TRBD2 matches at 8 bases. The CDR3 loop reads CASSLLTGRAGGSYEQYF. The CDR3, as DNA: TGTGCCAGCAGTTTACTGACAGGCCGCGCGGGAGGATCCTACGAGCAGTACTTC.